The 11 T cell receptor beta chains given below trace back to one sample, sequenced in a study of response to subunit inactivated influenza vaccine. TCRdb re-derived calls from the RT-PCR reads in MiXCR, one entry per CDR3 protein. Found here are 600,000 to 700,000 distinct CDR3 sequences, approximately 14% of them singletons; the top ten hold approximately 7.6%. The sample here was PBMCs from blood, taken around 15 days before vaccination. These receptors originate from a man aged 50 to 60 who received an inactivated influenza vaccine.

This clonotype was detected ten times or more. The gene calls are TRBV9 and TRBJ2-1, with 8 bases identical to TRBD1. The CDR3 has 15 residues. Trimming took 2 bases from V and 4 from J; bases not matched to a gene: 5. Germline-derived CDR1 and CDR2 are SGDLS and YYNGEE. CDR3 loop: CASSVRQGSYNEQFF. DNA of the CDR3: TGTGCCAGCAGCGTCCGACAGGGGTCGTACAATGAGCAGTTCTTC.

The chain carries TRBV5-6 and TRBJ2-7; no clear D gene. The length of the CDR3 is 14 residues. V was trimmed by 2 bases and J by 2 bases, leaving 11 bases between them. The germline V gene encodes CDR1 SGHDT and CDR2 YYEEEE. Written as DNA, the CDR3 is TGTGCCAGCAGCTTTGTGGCAGGTACCTACGAGCAGTACTTC. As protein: CASSFVAGTYEQYF.

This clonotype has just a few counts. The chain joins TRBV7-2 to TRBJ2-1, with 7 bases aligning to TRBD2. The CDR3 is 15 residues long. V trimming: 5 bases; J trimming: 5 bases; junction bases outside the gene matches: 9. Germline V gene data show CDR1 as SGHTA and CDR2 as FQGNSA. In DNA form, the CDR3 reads TGTGCCAGCAGCGATACTAGCGCCTACAACAATGAGCAGTTCTTC. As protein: CASSDTSAYNNEQFF.

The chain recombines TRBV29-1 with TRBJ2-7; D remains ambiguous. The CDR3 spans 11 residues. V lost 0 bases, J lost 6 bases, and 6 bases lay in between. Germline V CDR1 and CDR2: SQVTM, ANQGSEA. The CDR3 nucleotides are TGCAGCGTTGAAGAAGGATCCGAGCAGTACTTC. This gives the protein CSVEEGSEQYF.

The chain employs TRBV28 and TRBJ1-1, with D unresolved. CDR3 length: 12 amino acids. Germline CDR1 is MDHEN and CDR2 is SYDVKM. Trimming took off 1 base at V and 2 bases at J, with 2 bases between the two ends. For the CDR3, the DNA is TGTGCCAGCAGTTTATTCAACACTGAAGCTTTCTTT. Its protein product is CASSLFNTEAFF.

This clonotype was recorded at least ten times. DNA for the CDR3: TGTGCCAGCAGCCCCTCCGGGGACTACGAGCAGTACTTC. This translates into CASSPSGDYEQYF. The V gene is TRBV7-9, the J gene TRBJ2-7; the D gene is possibly TRBD2 (5 bases). V was shortened by 5 bases and J by 3 bases, with 11 bases between the two germline ends. CDR3 length: 13 residues. The germline CDR1 and CDR2 sequences are SEHNR and FQNEAQ (reference sequence).

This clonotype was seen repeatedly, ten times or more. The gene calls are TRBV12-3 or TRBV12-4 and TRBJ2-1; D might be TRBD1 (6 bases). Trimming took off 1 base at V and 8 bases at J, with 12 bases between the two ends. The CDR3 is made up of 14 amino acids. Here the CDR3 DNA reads TGTGCCAGCAGTTTAGTTGCAGGGGTCGATGAGCAGTTCTTC. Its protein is CASSLVAGVDEQFF.

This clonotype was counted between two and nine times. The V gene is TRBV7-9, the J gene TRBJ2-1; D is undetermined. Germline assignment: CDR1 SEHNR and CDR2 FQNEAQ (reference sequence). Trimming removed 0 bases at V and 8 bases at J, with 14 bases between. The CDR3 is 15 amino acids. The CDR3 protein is CASSLASLATDEQFF. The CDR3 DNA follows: TGTGCCAGCAGCTTAGCTAGCTTGGCCACTGATGAGCAGTTCTTC.

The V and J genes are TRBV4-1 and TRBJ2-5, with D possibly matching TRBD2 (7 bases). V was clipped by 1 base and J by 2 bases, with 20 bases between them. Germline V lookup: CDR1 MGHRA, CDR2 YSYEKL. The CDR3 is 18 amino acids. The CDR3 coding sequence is TGCGCCAGCAGCCAAGCCCTTCGGGGGGCCAGGGAACAAGAGACCCAGTACTTC. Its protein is CASSQALRGAREQETQYF.

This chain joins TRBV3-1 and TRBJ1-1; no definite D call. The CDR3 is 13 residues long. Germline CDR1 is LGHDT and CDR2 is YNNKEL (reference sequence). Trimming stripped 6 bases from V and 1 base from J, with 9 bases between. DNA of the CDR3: TGTGCCAGCAGGGGTGGAGGGAACACTGAAGCTTTCTTT. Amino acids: CASRGGGNTEAFF.

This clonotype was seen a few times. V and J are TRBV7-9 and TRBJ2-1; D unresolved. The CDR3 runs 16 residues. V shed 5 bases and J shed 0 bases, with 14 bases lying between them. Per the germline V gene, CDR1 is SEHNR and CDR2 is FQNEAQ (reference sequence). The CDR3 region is CASSPYGPSSYNEQFF. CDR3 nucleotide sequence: TGTGCCAGCAGCCCCTATGGTCCGAGCTCCTACAATGAGCAGTTCTTC.